The 2 T cell receptor beta chains below were found in one sample sequenced in a study of T cell responses to AZD1222 COVID-19 vaccine. Sequenced by immunoSEQ multiplex PCR; TCRdb stores in-frame clones only, minus some. The sample records roughly 180,000 clones, approximately 89% being singletons. The material was peripheral blood, obtained 28 days after the second AZD1222 dose. Every receptor here comes from an adult who received the AZD1222 COVID-19 vaccine.

This chain joins TRBV2 and TRBJ2-3; no firm D call. From germline, CDR1 is SNHLY and CDR2 FYNNEI. Trimming cost V 3 bases and J 2 bases, with 9 bases left between them. The CDR3 loop spans 14 amino acids. The CDR3 nucleotides are TGTGCCAGCAGTGATGCCCCTTACACAGATACGCAGTATTTT. Protein: CASSDAPYTDTQYF.

The chain links TRBV28 to TRBJ1-2, with D hard to call. From germline, CDR1 is MDHEN and CDR2 SYDVKM. V shed 4 bases and J shed 1 base, with 13 bases lying between them. The CDR3 loop spans 15 amino acids. CDR3 loop: CASSSPGANNYGYTF. CDR3 sequence (DNA): TGTGCCAGCAGTTCCCCGGGTGCTAATAACTATGGCTACACCTTC.